This paragraph reports one TCR beta chain. Its matching antigen is unknown. The sample is drawn from a study of PD-1 blockade in classical Hodgkin lymphoma. Sequencing was performed with immunoSEQ multiplex PCR; in TCRdb, only in-frame clones are kept and a portion is missing. The data show 55,000 to 75,000 clones, 93% seen once. The study, taken as a whole, reports: When set against healthy donors, newly diagnosed patients were reported to show lower baseline TCR diversity.

All the patients suffered relapse after autologous stem cell transplantation, and brentuximab vedotin exposure differed. Relapsed/refractory classical Hodgkin lymphoma patients had complete, partial or progressive responses. The receptor comes from a human donor with classical Hodgkin lymphoma. This material consisted of peripheral blood mononuclear cells (PBMCs), taken at baseline.

CDR3 DNA sequence: TGTGCCAGCAGTTTCGGGCAGAGCTCTGGCTACACCTTC. It translates to CASSFGQSSGYTF. This chain joins TRBV28 and TRBJ1-2, with no clear D. Germline CDR1 reads MDHEN; CDR2 reads SYDVKM. V was clipped by 3 bases and J by 7 bases, with 12 bases between them. This CDR3 has 13 residues.